A selection of T cell receptor beta chains follows, all from one sample in a study of blood T cell repertoires in COVID-19. The method was immunoSEQ multiplex PCR; TCRdb's version includes in-frame clones alone and lacks a portion of them. Seen here are about 120,000 clones, 86% observed once, and the top ten hold about 4.5%. The specimen was peripheral blood. These receptors were collected from a man between 35 and 55 years old with acute or convalescent COVID-19. Each CDR3 is given with its conserved first and last residue. Each record gives: clone size, J gene, D gene, V gene, CDR3 DNA, CDR3 protein. D genes are given only for firm matches. Not every row has a clone size; where given, it reads once, few, many or a size class.

clone size: NA; J gene: TRBJ1-6; D gene: TRBD1; V gene: TRBV5-4; CDR3 DNA: TGTGCCAGCAGCCAAATGGGACAGGGGTATTCACCCCTCCACTTT; CDR3 protein: CASSQMGQGYSPLHF
clone size: NA; J gene: TRBJ1-1; D gene: NA; V gene: TRBV29-1; CDR3 DNA: TGCAGCGTTGGGGGACAGAACACTGAAGCTTTCTTT; CDR3 protein: CSVGGQNTEAFF
clone size: NA; J gene: TRBJ2-1; D gene: TRBD2; V gene: TRBV20-1; CDR3 DNA: TGCAGTGCTAGTTGGGTCGGGAGGGGTGGTGAGCAGTTCTTC; CDR3 protein: CSASWVGRGGEQFF
clone size: NA; J gene: TRBJ2-5; D gene: TRBD1; V gene: TRBV6-1; CDR3 DNA: TGTGCCAGCAGTGAGGCCGTAGGGGGCTATGGAGAGACCCAGTACTTC; CDR3 protein: CASSEAVGGYGETQYF
clone size: NA; J gene: TRBJ1-1; D gene: TRBD1; V gene: TRBV5-1; CDR3 DNA: TGCGCCAGCAGCCCTGGGGACAGGGAGAACACTGAAGCTTTCTTT; CDR3 protein: CASSPGDRENTEAFF
clone size: NA; J gene: TRBJ2-4; D gene: TRBD1; V gene: TRBV5-4; CDR3 DNA: TGTGCCAGCAGCTTCAGCGGGACAGGGAAAAACATTCAGTACTTC; CDR3 protein: CASSFSGTGKNIQYF
clone size: NA; J gene: TRBJ1-5; D gene: NA; V gene: TRBV7-9; CDR3 DNA: TGTGCCAGCAGCCCTCAGGGTGGCTCGGGCAATCAGCCCCAGCATTTT; CDR3 protein: CASSPQGGSGNQPQHF
clone size: NA; J gene: TRBJ2-7; D gene: NA; V gene: TRBV5-1; CDR3 DNA: TGCGCCAGCAGCTTGCTACAGAGTTCCTACGAGCAGTACTTC; CDR3 protein: CASSLLQSSYEQYF
clone size: few; J gene: TRBJ2-7; D gene: TRBD1; V gene: TRBV5-4; CDR3 DNA: TGTGCCAGCAGCTTCAGGGGACAGGGGATGTACGAGCAGTACTTC; CDR3 protein: CASSFRGQGMYEQYF
clone size: NA; J gene: TRBJ1-1; D gene: TRBD1; V gene: TRBV30; CDR3 DNA: TGTGCCTGGTTCACAGGGGGACGGTCTGAAGCTTTCTTT; CDR3 protein: CAWFTGGRSEAFF
clone size: NA; J gene: TRBJ2-2; D gene: NA; V gene: TRBV7-2; CDR3 DNA: TGTGCCAGCAGCTTTGAGCGGGTGTACACCGGGGAGCTGTTTTTT; CDR3 protein: CASSFERVYTGELFF
clone size: NA; J gene: TRBJ2-7; D gene: NA; V gene: TRBV5-5; CDR3 DNA: TGTGCCAGCAGCTGGATTGCAGGGGAGGGTTCCTACGAGCAGTACTTC; CDR3 protein: CASSWIAGEGSYEQYF